Following are 2 T cell receptor beta chains from one sample sequenced in a study of cytomegalovirus exposure and HLA in healthy donors. It was with 60 Vbeta and 13 Jbeta primers that the PCR ran. TCRdb's copy holds only in-frame clones and misses some; the assay was immunoSEQ multiplex PCR. This sample yields 90,000 to 150,000 clones, of which around 72% are seen a single time; approximately 8.2% belongs to the top ten. The sequenced sample was PBMCs. These receptors originate from a woman aged 40 to 50 in good health and CMV-seropositive.

This clone occurred once. The chain has TRBV18 and TRBJ1-5; 7 nucleotides match TRBD1. In germline, CDR1 is KGHSH, CDR2 LQKENI. V trimming: 3 bases; J trimming: 7 bases; junction bases outside the gene matches: 12. This CDR3 has 16 residues. CDR3 DNA sequence: TGTGCCAGCTCACCTACTACGGGACCGACAGGGCAGCCCCAGCATTTT. It codes for CASSPTTGPTGQPQHF.

The J gene is TRBJ2-3, the V gene TRBV18, with 12 bases that match TRBD1. The CDR3 covers 17 residues. The V segment lost 6 bases and the J segment 4 bases; nucleotides outside the gene matches: 11. Germline lookup yields CDR1 KGHSH and CDR2 LQKENI. For the CDR3, the DNA is TGTGCCAGCTCCGAAACAGGCGGGACAGGGGGCGCAGATACGCAGTATTTT. This gives the protein CASSETGGTGGADTQYF. Full variable domain (rest looked up from reference TRBV18 and TRBJ2-3): NAGVMQNPRHLVRRRGQEARLRCSPMKGHSHVYWYRQLPEEGLKFMVYLQKENIIDESGMPKERFSAEFPKEGPSILRIQQVVRGDSAAYFCASSETGGTGGADTQYFGPGTRLTVL.